This T cell receptor (beta chain) came from a study of T cell repertoires in cytomegalovirus infection. Study-wide context: Shared public TCR beta signatures pointed to both CMV infection and a matching HLA type. General study findings and limits: The ex vivo response showed dominance by HLA-C-restricted CMV-specific TCR beta clonotypes. Frequencies of public TCR beta families were cumulated, and this identified carriers of CMV plus the relevant HLA.

This clonotype was observed a handful of times. Its specificity is not known. This CDR3 contains 16 residues. Trimming took off 3 bases at V and 0 bases at J, with 14 bases between the two ends. Germline assignment: CDR1 SNHLY and CDR2 FYNNEI. TCRdb passed the reads through MiXCR, listing each CDR3 protein once. This table holds 170,000 or so distinct CDR3 sequences, 14% found once. This chain uses TRBV2 with TRBJ1-1; D gene unclear. The receptor was derived from a human donor in good health (CMV status not recorded). Some clones in this sample may be carry-over from other donors' samples. The sequenced material came from PBMCs. The CDR3 sequence is CASSDLLVSMNTEAFF. The CDR3 coding sequence is TGTGCCAGCAGTGATCTTCTGGTATCTATGAACACTGAAGCTTTCTTT.